These T cell receptor beta chains were read from a single sample in a study of T cells after somatic rescue of genetic block. The data were produced by immunoSEQ multiplex PCR, yet TCRdb's version contains in-frame clones alone and is incomplete. The data show roughly 92,000 clones, just under 90% seen once. Sequenced: peripheral blood mononuclear cells (PBMCs). Receptor source: a woman younger than 30. Each CDR3 is given with its conserved first and last residue.

>TRBJ2-7|TRBV18
CASSPLGGVSYEQYF
>TRBJ2-4|TRBV29-1
CSAGITEDIQYF
>TRBJ2-2|TRBV9
CASSVDALGTGELFF
>TRBJ1-1|TRBV6-6
CASSYGQGNTEAFF
>TRBJ1-4|TRBV7-6
CASSLEGAGGEGEKLFF
>TRBJ2-7|TRBV5-6
CASSLGGVHEQYF
>TRBJ2-7|TRBV28
CASSFRDRGSKEQYF
>TRBJ1-1|TRBV18
CASSPIGGRESNTEAFF
>TRBJ2-3|TRBV6-4
CASSDSTGGADTQYF
>TRBJ2-7|TRBV10-1
CASSGGQGGREQYF
>TRBJ2-1|TRBV28
CASSLADFHEQFF
>TRBJ2-5|TRBV5-1
CASSPRTGEKTQYF
>TRBJ2-7|TRBV4-2
CASSQGELTYEQYF
>TRBJ1-2|TRBV7-8
CASSLGTGPYGYTF
>TRBJ1-5|TRBV7-8
CASSTPEASGNQPQHF
>TRBJ1-5|TRBV6-5
CASSEGTLNQPQHF
>TRBJ2-7|TRBV30
CAWSVQQGGNYEQYF
>TRBJ1-3|TRBV9
CASTSGGGAGGNTIYF
>TRBJ2-7|TRBV6-4
CASSPFVSSYEQYF
>TRBJ2-7|TRBV28
CASSWDSSYEQYF
>TRBJ2-7|TRBV13
CASSLSTRASYEQYF
>TRBJ2-5|TRBV9
CASSPRGGGQETQYF
>TRBJ1-1|TRBV7-2
CASSTKTGERGEAFF
>TRBJ2-3|TRBV28
CASSYRAGYTDTQYF
>TRBJ1-2|TRBV7-8
CASSLATTGSGYTF
>TRBJ1-2|TRBV25-1
CASSPGQGWYGYTF
>TRBJ1-1|TRBV5-1
CASSPGGGLEAFF
>TRBJ1-5|TRBV18
CASSPTVGTGIQPQHF
>TRBJ2-7|TRBV11-3
CASSLGVGTDPWEQYF
>TRBJ1-1|TRBV13
CASRPVLNTEAFF
>TRBJ2-5|TRBV25-1
CASTRGMLETQYF
>TRBJ2-2|TRBV5-1
CASSPSTSGRTGSGELFF
>TRBJ2-3|TRBV5-1
CASSIGGFTDTQYF
>TRBJ2-3|TRBV5-1
CASSLGGTDTQYF
>TRBJ2-7|TRBV27
CASSFSGGEQYF
>TRBJ2-7|TRBV28
CASSLGRGDRDYEQYF
>TRBJ2-1|TRBV6-6
CASRTYQGLAGEQFF
>TRBJ1-4|TRBV4-2
CASSPLKASRGEKLFF
>TRBJ1-5|TRBV19
CASSIGQTLSNQPQHF
>TRBJ2-7|TRBV28
CASSRLQGDEQYF
>TRBJ2-5|TRBV6-1
CAGAMEETQYF
>TRBJ1-4|TRBV5-6
CASSLVVQGEDEKLFF
>TRBJ2-4|TRBV6-1
CASSANRLALAKNIQYF
>TRBJ1-1|TRBV11-2
CASSRTHTEAFF
>TRBJ2-2|TRBV19
CASSITPLTNTGELFF
>TRBJ2-1|TRBV14
CASSQGLAGRAYNEQFF
>TRBJ1-2|TRBV6-1
CASSEDRGYGYTF
>TRBJ1-2|TRBV19
CASSHSGTGALLYGYTF
>TRBJ2-1|TRBV14
CASSRSWASGHSSYNEQFF
>TRBJ2-1|TRBV14
CASSQPTGKGNEQFF
>TRBJ2-3|TRBV10-3
CAISGIAGGLDTQYF
>TRBJ1-4|TRBV6-5
CASSSDRGTEKLFF
>TRBJ1-1|TRBV4-1
CASSHHRTGLNTEAFF
>TRBJ1-1|TRBV5-1
CASMDRGGTGFIEAFF
>TRBJ2-1|TRBV6-5
CASSPVAGGDEQFF
>TRBJ2-1|TRBV6-4
CASSDSEGNEQFF
>TRBJ2-7|TRBV5-1
CASSLVSGSYEQYF
>TRBJ2-5|TRBV19
CATRDIVQETQYF